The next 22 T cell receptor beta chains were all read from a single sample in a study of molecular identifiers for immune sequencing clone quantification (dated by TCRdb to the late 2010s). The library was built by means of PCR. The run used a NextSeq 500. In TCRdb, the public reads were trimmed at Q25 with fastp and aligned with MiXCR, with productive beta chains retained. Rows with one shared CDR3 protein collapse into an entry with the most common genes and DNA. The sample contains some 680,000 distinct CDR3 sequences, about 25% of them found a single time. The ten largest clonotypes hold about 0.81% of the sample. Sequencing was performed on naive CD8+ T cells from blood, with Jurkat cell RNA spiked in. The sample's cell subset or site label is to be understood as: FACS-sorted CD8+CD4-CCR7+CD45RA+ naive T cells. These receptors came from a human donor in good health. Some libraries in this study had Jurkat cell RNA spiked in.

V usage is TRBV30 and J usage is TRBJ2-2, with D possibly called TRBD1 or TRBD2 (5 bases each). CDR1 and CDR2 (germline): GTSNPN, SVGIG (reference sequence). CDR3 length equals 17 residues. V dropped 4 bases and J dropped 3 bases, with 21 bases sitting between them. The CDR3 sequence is CAWNGAGVRVDTGELFF. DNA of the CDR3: TGTGCCTGGAACGGGGCCGGGGTTCGGGTGGACACCGGGGAGCTGTTTTTT.

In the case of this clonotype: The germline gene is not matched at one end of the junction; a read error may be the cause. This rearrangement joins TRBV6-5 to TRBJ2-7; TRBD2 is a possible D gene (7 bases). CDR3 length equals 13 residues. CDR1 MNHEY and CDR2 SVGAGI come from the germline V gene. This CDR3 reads CASSYRGAYEQDF. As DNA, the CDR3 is TGTGCCAGCAGTTACCGGGGGGCGTACGAGCAGGACTTC.

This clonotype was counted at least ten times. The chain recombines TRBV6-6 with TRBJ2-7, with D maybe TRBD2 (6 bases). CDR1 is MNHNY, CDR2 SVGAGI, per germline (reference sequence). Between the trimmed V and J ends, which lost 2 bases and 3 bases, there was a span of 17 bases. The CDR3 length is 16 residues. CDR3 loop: CASSYERTEGGYEQYF. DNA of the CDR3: TGTGCCAGCAGTTACGAGCGGACTGAGGGAGGCTACGAGCAGTACTTC.

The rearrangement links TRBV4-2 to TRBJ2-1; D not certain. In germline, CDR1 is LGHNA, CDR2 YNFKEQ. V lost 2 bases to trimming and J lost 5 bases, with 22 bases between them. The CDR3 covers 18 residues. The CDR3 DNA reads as TGTGCCAGCAGCCAAACTATAGGCGGTATCGCTGAACACAATGAGCAGTTCTTC. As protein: CASSQTIGGIAEHNEQFF.

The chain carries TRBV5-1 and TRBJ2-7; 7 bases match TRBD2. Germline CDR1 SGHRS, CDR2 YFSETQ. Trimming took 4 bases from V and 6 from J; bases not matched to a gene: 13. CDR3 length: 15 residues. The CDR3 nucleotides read TGCGCCAGCAGCCCCCGGGGGGAGCTTCCCTTCGAGCAGTACTTC. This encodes CASSPRGELPFEQYF.

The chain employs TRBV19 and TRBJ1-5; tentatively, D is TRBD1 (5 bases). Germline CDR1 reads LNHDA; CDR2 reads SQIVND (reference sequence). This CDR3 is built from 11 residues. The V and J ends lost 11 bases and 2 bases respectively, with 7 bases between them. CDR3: CAAGGNQPQHF. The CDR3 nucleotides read TGTGCCGCGGGGGGCAATCAGCCCCAGCATTTT.

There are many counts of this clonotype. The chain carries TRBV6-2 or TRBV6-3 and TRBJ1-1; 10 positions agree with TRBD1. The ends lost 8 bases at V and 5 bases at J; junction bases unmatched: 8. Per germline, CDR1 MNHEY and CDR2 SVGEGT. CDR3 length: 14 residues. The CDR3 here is CASSEDRGRTEAFF. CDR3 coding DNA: TGTGCCAGCTCCGAAGACAGGGGGCGGACTGAAGCTTTCTTT.

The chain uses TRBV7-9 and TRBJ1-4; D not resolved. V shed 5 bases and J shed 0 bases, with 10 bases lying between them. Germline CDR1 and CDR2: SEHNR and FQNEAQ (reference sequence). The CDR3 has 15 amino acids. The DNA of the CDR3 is TGTGCCAGCAGCGTCCTAGACGCAACTAATGAAAAACTGTTTTTT. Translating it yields CASSVLDATNEKLFF.

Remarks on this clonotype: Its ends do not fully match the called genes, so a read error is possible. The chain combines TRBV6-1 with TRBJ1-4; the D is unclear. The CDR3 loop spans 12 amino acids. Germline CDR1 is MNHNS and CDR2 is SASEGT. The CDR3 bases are TGTGCCAGCAGTGAATATGGGAGTAAACTGGTTTTT. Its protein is CASSEYGSKLVF.

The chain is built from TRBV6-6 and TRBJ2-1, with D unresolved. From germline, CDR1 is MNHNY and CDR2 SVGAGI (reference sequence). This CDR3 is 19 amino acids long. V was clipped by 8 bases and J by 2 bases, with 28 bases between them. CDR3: CASFKWGFGLVYAYNEQFF. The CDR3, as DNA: TGTGCCAGCTTTAAATGGGGTTTTGGGCTCGTCTACGCCTACAATGAGCAGTTCTTC.

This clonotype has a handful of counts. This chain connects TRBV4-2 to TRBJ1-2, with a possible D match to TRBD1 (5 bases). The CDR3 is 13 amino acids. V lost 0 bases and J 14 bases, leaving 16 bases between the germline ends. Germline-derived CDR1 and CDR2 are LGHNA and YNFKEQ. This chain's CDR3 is CASSQDQGGVWTF. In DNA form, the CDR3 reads TGTGCCAGCAGCCAAGATCAGGGAGGGGTGTGGACCTTC.

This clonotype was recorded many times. In DNA, the CDR3 is TGCGCCAGCAGCCAAGAGCCGGATCTCTCCTACGAGCAGTACTTC. Amino acid sequence: CASSQEPDLSYEQYF. The rearrangement joins TRBV4-3 to TRBJ2-7; no reliable D call. V was cut by 0 bases and J by 0 bases, with 9 bases left in between. Germline CDR1 reads LGHNA; CDR2 reads YSLEER. The CDR3 consists of 15 residues.

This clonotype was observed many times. The CDR3 coding sequence is TGTGCCAGCAGCTTATTTGAGGGGGCTAAGTACGAGCAGTACTTC. It specifies CASSLFEGAKYEQYF. The chain combines TRBV7-9 with TRBJ2-7, with 7 positions matching TRBD1. This CDR3 is 15 amino acids long. The trim removed 2 bases at V and 4 bases at J, leaving 8 bases unmatched. Germline CDR1 is SEHNR and CDR2 is FQNEAQ (reference sequence).

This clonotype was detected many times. The CDR3 DNA is TGTGCCAGCAGAGAAATGGGACAGCGCCAGGCCCTAGCCAAAAACATTCAGTACTTC. Protein product: CASREMGQRQALAKNIQYF. The chain has TRBV6-1 and TRBJ2-4; 7 bases agree with TRBD1. V lost 6 bases, J lost 0 bases, and 17 bases stayed unmatched. Germline V lookup: CDR1 MNHNS, CDR2 SASEGT. This CDR3 comprises 19 residues.

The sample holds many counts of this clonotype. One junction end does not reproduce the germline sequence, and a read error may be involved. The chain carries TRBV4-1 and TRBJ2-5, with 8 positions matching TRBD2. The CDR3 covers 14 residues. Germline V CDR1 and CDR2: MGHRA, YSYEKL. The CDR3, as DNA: TGTGCCAGCAGTCCAGGGACTAGCCAAGAGACCCAGTACTTC. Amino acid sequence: CASSPGTSQETQYF.

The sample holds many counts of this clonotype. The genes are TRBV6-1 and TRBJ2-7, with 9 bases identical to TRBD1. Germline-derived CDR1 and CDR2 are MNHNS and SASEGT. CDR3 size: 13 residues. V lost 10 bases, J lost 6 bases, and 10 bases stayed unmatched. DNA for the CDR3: TGTGCCATCGAACCGACAGGGGGGGGCGAGCAGTACTTC. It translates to CAIEPTGGGEQYF.

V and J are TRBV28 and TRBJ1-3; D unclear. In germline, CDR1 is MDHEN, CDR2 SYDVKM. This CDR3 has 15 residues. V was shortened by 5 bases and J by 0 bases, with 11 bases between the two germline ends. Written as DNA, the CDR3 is TGTGCCAGCAGTCTAACGACAAGCTCTGGAAACACCATATATTTT. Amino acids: CASSLTTSSGNTIYF. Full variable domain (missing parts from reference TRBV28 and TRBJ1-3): DVKVTQSSRYLVKRTGEKVFLECVQDMDHENMFWYRQDPGLGLRLIYFSYDVKMKEKGDIPEGYSVSREKKERFSLILESASTNQTSMYLCASSLTTSSGNTIYFGEGSWLTVV.

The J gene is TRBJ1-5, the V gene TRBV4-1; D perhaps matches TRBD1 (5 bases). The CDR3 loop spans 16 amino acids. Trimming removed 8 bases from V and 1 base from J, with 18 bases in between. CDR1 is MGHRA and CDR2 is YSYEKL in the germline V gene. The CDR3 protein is CASPQAGPESNQPQHF. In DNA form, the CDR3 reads TGCGCCAGCCCTCAAGCGGGGCCCGAAAGCAATCAGCCCCAGCATTTT.

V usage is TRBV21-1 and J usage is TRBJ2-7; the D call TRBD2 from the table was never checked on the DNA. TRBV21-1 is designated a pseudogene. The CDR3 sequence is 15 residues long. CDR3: CASSKGGIGSYEQYF. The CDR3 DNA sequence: TGTGCCAGCAGCAAAGGAGGGATAGGGTCCTACGAGCAGTACTTC.

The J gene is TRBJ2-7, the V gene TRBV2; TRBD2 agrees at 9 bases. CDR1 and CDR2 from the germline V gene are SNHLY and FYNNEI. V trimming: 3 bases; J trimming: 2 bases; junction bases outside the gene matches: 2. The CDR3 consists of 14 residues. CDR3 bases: TGTGCCAGCAGTGATGGCGGGAGGGCCTACGAGCAGTACTTC. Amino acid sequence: CASSDGGRAYEQYF.

The CDR3 sequence: CASSHKHLGLANTGELFF. The CDR3 DNA reads TGCGCCAGCAGCCATAAGCACCTAGGACTGGCGAACACCGGGGAGCTGTTTTTT. The chain couples TRBV4-3 to TRBJ2-2, with TRBD2 as a possible D gene (5 bases). Germline CDR1 and CDR2: LGHNA and YSLEER. The V and J ends lost 3 bases and 0 bases respectively, with 17 bases between them. The CDR3 has 18 residues.

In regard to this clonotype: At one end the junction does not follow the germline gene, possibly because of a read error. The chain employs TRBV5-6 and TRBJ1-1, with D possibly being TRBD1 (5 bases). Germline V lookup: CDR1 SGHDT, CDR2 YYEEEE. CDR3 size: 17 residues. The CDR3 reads CAGSLEGTPTPGAEAFF. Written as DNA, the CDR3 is TGTGCCGGCAGCTTGGAGGGGACGCCTACCCCGGGGGCTGAAGCTTTCTTT. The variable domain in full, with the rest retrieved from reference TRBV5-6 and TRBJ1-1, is DAGVTQSPTHLIKTRGQQVTLRCSPKSGHDTVSWYQQALGQGPQFIFQYYEEEERQRGNFPDRFSGHQFPNYSSELNVNALLLGDSALYLCAGSLEGTPTPGAEAFFGQGTRLTVV.